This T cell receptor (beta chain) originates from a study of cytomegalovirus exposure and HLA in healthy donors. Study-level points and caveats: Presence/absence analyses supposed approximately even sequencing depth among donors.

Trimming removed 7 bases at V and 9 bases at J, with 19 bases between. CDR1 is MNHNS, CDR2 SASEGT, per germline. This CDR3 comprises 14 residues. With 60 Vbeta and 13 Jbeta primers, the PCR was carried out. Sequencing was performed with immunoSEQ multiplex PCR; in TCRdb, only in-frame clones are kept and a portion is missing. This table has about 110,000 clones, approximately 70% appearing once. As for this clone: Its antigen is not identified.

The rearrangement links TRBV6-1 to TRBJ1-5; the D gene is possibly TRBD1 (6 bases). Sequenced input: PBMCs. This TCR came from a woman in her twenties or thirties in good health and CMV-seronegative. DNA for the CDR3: TGTGCCAGCACCGAGGGGGGGTTCGAGCGGCCCCAGCATTTT. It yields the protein CASTEGGFERPQHF.